This entry lists 15 T cell receptor beta chains sequenced from one sample in a study of cytomegalovirus exposure and HLA in healthy donors. PCR primers comprised 60 Vbeta and 13 Jbeta primers. Produced via immunoSEQ multiplex PCR; TCRdb's table is partial and in-frame only. This table has fewer than 200,000 clones, roughly 75% appearing once. Sequencing input: PBMCs. The receptor source for this set is a man in his forties in good health and CMV-seronegative.

The chain joins TRBV7-9 to TRBJ2-5, with 7 bases identical to TRBD1. TRBJ2-7 matches the DNA end more closely, so the J call is doubtful. The V gene's germline CDR1 is SEHNR and CDR2 FQNEAQ (reference sequence). This CDR3 spans 12 amino acids. CDR3 residues: CASSSTGYEQYF. CDR3 bases: TGTGCCAGCAGCTCGACAGGGTACGAGCAGTACTTC.

This clone came up a few times. The gene calls are TRBV19 and TRBJ1-4, with D perhaps TRBD1 (5 bases). CDR3 length: 16 residues. Trimming shortened V by 5 bases and J by 0 bases, and 13 bases separated the two germline ends. Germline V gives CDR1 LNHDA, CDR2 SQIVND (reference sequence). The CDR3 sequence: CASSPSGAATNEKLFF. The CDR3 region has the DNA TGTGCCAGTAGTCCCAGCGGGGCAGCAACTAATGAAAAACTGTTTTTT.

This rearrangement joins TRBV18 to TRBJ1-2; possibly TRBD1 for D (6 bases). Trimming stripped 2 bases from V and 2 bases from J, with 15 bases between. This CDR3 spans 16 amino acids. Germline values: CDR1 KGHSH, CDR2 LQKENI. CDR3 sequence: CASSPSFVRGNYGYTF. In nucleotides, the CDR3 is TGTGCCAGCTCACCATCCTTCGTCAGGGGAAACTATGGCTACACCTTC.

This chain links TRBV19 with TRBJ2-5, with D hard to call. Germline lookup yields CDR1 LNHDA and CDR2 SQIVND (reference sequence). V shed 1 base and J shed 1 base, with 4 bases lying between them. The CDR3 has 13 amino acids. The CDR3 DNA follows: TGTGCCAGTAGTATAGTCTCCCAAGAGACCCAGTACTTC. This translates into CASSIVSQETQYF.

The chain couples TRBV28 to TRBJ1-2; TRBD1 aligns across 12 bases. Germline assignment: CDR1 MDHEN and CDR2 SYDVKM. J was trimmed by 4 bases and V by 5 bases; bases with no gene match: 5. CDR3 size: 15 residues. DNA of the CDR3: TGTGCCAGCAGTCCAGGGACAGGGGGCGTCTATGGCTACACCTTC. This codes for CASSPGTGGVYGYTF.

The rearrangement links TRBV19 to TRBJ2-1; 7 nucleotides agree with TRBD2. The CDR3 sequence is 14 residues long. The germline V gene encodes CDR1 LNHDA and CDR2 SQIVND (reference sequence). V lost 10 bases and J lost 8; bases outside the gene matches: 14. CDR3 coding DNA: TGTGCCACCTCCCCCGGGGGAGGGTGGGATGAGCAGTTCTTC. This translates into CATSPGGGWDEQFF. Full variable domain (missing parts from reference TRBV19 and TRBJ2-1): DGGITQSPKYLFRKEGQNVTLSCEQNLNHDAMYWYRQDPGQGLRLIYYSQIVNDFQKGDIAEGYSVSREKKESFPLTVTSAQKNPTAFYLCATSPGGGWDEQFFGPGTRLTVL.

This sequence joins TRBV5-6 and TRBJ2-7; weak D call: TRBD2 (6 bases). Germline lookup yields CDR1 SGHDT and CDR2 YYEEEE. This CDR3 region has 16 residues. V was clipped by 1 base and J by 1 base, with 15 bases between them. The DNA for the CDR3 is TGTGCCAGCAGCTTGCGGCGGGGAGTAGGGTCCTACGAGCAGTACTTC. Translation gives CASSLRRGVGSYEQYF.

V and J are TRBV5-4 and TRBJ2-5; possibly TRBD1 for D (6 bases). Looked up from germline, CDR1 is SGHNT and CDR2 is YYREEE (reference sequence). V lost 1 base and J 6 bases, leaving 13 bases between the germline ends. The CDR3 is 14 amino acids. The CDR3 sequence: CASSLLTDSKTQYF. CDR3 nucleotides: TGTGCCAGCAGCTTGTTAACGGACAGTAAGACCCAGTACTTC.

In regard to this clone: At one of its ends the junction is not consistent with the germline gene, which may arise from a read error. J is TRBJ2-7 and V is TRBV6-5; the D gene is possibly TRBD2 (6 bases). The germline V gene encodes CDR1 MNHEY and CDR2 SVGAGI. This CDR3 is built from 13 residues. CDR3 bases: TGTGCCAGCAGTACCACAATCGGGAGTCCCGTCACCTTC. Amino acid sequence: CASSTTIGSPVTF.

This chain joins TRBV4-2 and TRBJ2-3; 15 nucleotides agree with TRBD2. The CDR3 loop spans 19 amino acids. The V gene's germline CDR1 is LGHNA and CDR2 YNFKEQ. J was trimmed by 1 base and V by 5 bases; bases with no gene match: 10. The CDR3 reads CASSKGLAGGRYGTDTQYF. In nucleotides, the CDR3 is TGTGCCAGCAGCAAAGGACTAGCGGGGGGGAGGTACGGCACAGATACGCAGTATTTT.

V gene TRBV9 combines with J gene TRBJ2-7; 13 bases line up with TRBD2. V gave up 1 base and J gave up 3 bases; unmatched junction bases: 7. This CDR3 comprises 17 residues. Germline lookup yields CDR1 SGDLS and CDR2 YYNGEE. The chain's CDR3 is CASSVSPTSGGVYEQYF. CDR3 nucleotide sequence: TGTGCCAGCAGCGTATCCCCCACTAGCGGGGGGGTCTACGAGCAGTACTTC.

CDR3 in amino acids: CASTVRLGNTGELFF. The CDR3, as DNA: TGCGCCAGCACCGTTAGACTCGGTAACACCGGGGAGCTGTTTTTT. The V gene is TRBV5-1, the J gene TRBJ2-2; D ambiguous. The V and J ends lost 6 bases and 2 bases respectively, with 14 bases between them. CDR3 size: 15 residues. CDR1 is SGHRS, CDR2 YFSETQ, per germline.

This chain joins TRBV6-5 and TRBJ2-3; D is unclear. Germline V lookup: CDR1 MNHEY, CDR2 SVGAGI. CDR3 length: 15 amino acids. Between the trimmed V and J ends, which lost 2 bases and 1 base, there was a span of 10 bases. The CDR3 sequence is CASSYMEGGTDTQYF. CDR3 coding DNA: TGTGCCAGCAGTTACATGGAAGGAGGCACAGATACGCAGTATTTT.

This chain links TRBV5-4 with TRBJ1-2; a weak D match, TRBD1 (6 bases). This CDR3 has 12 amino acids. The V end lost 1 base, the J end lost 7 bases, and 8 bases lay between the germline ends. In germline, CDR1 is SGHNT, CDR2 YYREEE (reference sequence). This CDR3 reads CASSLTGLGYTF. The CDR3 DNA reads TGTGCCAGCAGCTTGACAGGGCTTGGCTACACCTTC.

The CDR3 loop is CATGVPKNTEAFF. CDR3 DNA sequence: TGTGCCACAGGGGTCCCAAAGAACACTGAAGCTTTCTTT. The J gene is TRBJ1-1, the V gene TRBV10-3; the D gene is possibly TRBD1 (6 bases). V lost 10 bases, J lost 1 base, and 13 bases lay in between. The CDR3 runs to 13 residues. Looked up from germline, CDR1 is ENHRY and CDR2 is SYGVKD.